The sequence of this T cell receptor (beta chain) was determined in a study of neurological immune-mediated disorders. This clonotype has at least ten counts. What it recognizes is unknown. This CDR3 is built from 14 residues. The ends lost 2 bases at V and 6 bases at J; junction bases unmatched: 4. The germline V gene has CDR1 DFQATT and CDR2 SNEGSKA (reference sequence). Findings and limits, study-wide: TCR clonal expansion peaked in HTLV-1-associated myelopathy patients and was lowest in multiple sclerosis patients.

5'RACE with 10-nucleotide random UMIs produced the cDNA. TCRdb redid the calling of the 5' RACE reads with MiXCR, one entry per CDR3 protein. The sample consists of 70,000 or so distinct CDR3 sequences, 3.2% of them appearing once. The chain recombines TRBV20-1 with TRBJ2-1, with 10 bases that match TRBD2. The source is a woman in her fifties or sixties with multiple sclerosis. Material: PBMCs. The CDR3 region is CSARNSGRANEQFF. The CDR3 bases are TGCAGTGCTAGAAACAGCGGGAGGGCCAATGAGCAGTTCTTC.